This entry describes one T cell receptor beta chain. Its antigen is still unknown. This sample was taken from a study of T cell responses to AZD1222 COVID-19 vaccine. Points from the study as a whole: The repertoires were collected only after the peak T cell response. Donors were mostly white British, more females; clonal diversity possibly underestimated.

TCRdb's copy holds only in-frame clones and misses some; the assay was immunoSEQ multiplex PCR. The sample has 250,000 to 300,000 clones, 94% seen once. The sequence derives from an adult who received the AZD1222 COVID-19 vaccine. This sample comprised peripheral blood, obtained 28 days after the second AZD1222 dose.

The CDR3 DNA reads as TGTGCCACCAGCAGAGATTTGGGGCTGCTGGATACGCAGTATTTT. This sequence encodes CATSRDLGLLDTQYF. The rearrangement links TRBV15 to TRBJ2-3; tentatively, D is TRBD1 (5 bases). Per the germline V gene, CDR1 is LNHNV and CDR2 is YYDKDF (reference sequence). The V end was cut by 0 bases, the J end by 6 bases, with 13 bases between. CDR3 size: 15 residues.